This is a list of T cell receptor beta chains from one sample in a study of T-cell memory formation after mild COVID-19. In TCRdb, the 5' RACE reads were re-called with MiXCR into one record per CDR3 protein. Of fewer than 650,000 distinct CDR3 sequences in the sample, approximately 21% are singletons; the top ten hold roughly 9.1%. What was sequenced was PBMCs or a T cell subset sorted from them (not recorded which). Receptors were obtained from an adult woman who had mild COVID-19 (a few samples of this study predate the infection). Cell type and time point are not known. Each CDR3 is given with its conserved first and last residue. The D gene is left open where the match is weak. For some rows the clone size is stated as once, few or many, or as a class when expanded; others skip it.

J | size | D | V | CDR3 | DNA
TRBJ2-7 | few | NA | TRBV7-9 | CASSLVPGATYEQYF | TGTGCCAGCAGCTTAGTCCCCGGGGCGACCTACGAGCAGTACTTC
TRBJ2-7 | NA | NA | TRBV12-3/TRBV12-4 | CASSFVPYEQYF | TGTGCCAGCAGTTTTGTGCCCTACGAGCAGTACTTC
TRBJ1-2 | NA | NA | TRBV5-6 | CASSLVSGYTF | TGTGCCAGCAGCTTGGTATCTGGCTACACCTTC
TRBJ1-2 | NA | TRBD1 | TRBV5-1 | CASQGQGEYGYTF | TGCGCCAGCCAGGGACAGGGGGAGTATGGCTACACCTTC
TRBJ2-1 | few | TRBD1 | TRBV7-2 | CASSSSGGIHNEQFF | TGTGCCAGCAGCTCCTCAGGGGGTATCCACAATGAGCAGTTCTTC
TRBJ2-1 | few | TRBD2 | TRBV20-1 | CSAALAGVRYNEQFF | TGCAGTGCCGCGCTAGCGGGAGTTAGGTACAATGAGCAGTTCTTC
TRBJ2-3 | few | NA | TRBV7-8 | CASSLEAVYRTDTQYF | TGTGCCAGCAGCTTAGAGGCAGTTTACCGCACAGATACGCAGTATTTT
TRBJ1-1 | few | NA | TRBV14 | CASSQANHNTEAFF | TGTGCCAGCAGCCAAGCCAACCACAACACTGAAGCTTTCTTT
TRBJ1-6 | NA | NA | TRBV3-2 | CASSQDRLENNSPLHF | TGTGCCAGCAGCCAAGATCGCTTGGAGAATAATTCACCCCTCCACTTT
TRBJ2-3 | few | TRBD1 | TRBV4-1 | CASSQYGQGGGDTQYF | TGCGCCAGCAGCCAATACGGACAGGGAGGTGGAGATACGCAGTATTTT
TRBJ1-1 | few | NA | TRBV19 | CASSITPRSNTEAFF | TGTGCCAGTAGTATAACCCCGAGGTCCAACACTGAAGCTTTCTTT
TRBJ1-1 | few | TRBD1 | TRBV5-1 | CASSLVQGVLGTEAFF | TGCGCCAGCAGCTTGGTTCAGGGGGTGTTAGGGACTGAAGCTTTCTTT
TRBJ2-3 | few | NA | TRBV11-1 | CASSWEQGKSTDTQYF | TGTGCCAGCAGCTGGGAACAGGGAAAGAGCACAGATACGCAGTATTTT
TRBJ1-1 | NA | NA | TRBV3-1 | CASSRTSRGNTEAFF | TGTGCCAGCAGCCGAACGAGTCGGGGGAACACTGAAGCTTTCTTT
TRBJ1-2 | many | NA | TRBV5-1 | CASSLGEFYGYTF | TGCGCCAGCAGTCTTGGCGAATTCTATGGCTACACCTTC
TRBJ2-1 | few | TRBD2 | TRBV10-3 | CAISGLAEGYNEQFF | TGTGCCATCAGCGGACTAGCGGAGGGGTACAATGAGCAGTTCTTC
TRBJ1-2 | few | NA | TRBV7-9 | CASSRLGGSGYTF | TGTGCCAGCAGCCGCCTGGGGGGATCTGGCTACACCTTC
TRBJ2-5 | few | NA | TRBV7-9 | CASSSNRGGPGETQYF | TGTGCCAGCAGCTCCAATCGAGGGGGGCCGGGGGAGACCCAGTACTTC
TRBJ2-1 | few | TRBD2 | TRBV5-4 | CASSGTSGGAAFNEQFF | TGTGCCAGCAGCGGGACTAGCGGGGGGGCTGCGTTCAATGAGCAGTTCTTC
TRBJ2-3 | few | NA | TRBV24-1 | CATSEPVGGTDTQYF | TGTGCCACCAGTGAGCCGGTGGGTGGCACAGATACGCAGTATTTT
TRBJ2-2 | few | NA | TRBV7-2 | CASSSSGPYPTGELFF | TGTGCCAGCAGCTCCAGCGGGCCCTATCCCACCGGGGAGCTGTTTTTT
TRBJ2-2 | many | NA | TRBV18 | CASSPQNTGELFF | TGTGCCAGCTCACCTCAGAACACCGGGGAGCTGTTTTTT
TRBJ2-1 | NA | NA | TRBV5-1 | CASSLVGRPNEQFF | TGCGCCAGCAGCTTGGTGGGACGGCCCAATGAGCAGTTCTTC
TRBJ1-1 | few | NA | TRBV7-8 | CASSLNPMNTEAFF | TGTGCCAGCAGCCTAAATCCCATGAACACTGAAGCTTTCTTT
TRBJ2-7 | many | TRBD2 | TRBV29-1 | CSVSGTSGPTYEQYF | TGCAGCGTCTCCGGGACTAGCGGGCCGACCTACGAGCAGTACTTC
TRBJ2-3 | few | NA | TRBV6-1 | CASSESSSPDTQYF | TGTGCCAGCAGTGAATCTAGTTCCCCAGATACGCAGTATTTT
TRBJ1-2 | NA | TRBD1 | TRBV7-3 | CASSVGQGLYGYTF | TGTGCCAGCAGCGTAGGACAGGGCCTTTATGGCTACACCTTC
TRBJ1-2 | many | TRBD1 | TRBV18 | CASSSGQGHYGYTF | TGTGCCAGCTCATCCGGACAGGGTCACTATGGCTACACCTTC
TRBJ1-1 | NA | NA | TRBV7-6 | CASSLQTNTEAFF | TGTGCCAGCAGCTTACAAACGAACACTGAAGCTTTCTTT
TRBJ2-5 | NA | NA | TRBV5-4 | CASSLKAATLQETQYF | TGTGCCAGCAGCTTGAAGGCAGCGACCCTCCAAGAGACCCAGTACTTC
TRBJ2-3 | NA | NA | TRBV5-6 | CASSLIQPPQYF | TGTGCCAGCAGCTTGATCCAGCCACCCCAGTATTTT
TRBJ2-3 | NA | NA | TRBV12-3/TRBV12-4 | CASSFLPGSTDTQYF | TGTGCCAGCAGTTTTTTGCCGGGAAGCACAGATACGCAGTATTTT
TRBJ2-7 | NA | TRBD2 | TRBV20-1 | CSARDEAGGAYEQYF | TGCAGTGCTAGAGATGAGGCGGGAGGGGCCTACGAGCAGTACTTC
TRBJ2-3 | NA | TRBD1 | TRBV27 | CASSWTGPADTQYF | TGTGCCAGCAGTTGGACAGGGCCAGCAGATACGCAGTATTTT
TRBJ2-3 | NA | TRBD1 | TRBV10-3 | CAITPDRSSSTDTQYF | TGTGCCATCACCCCGGACAGGTCATCTAGCACAGATACGCAGTATTTT
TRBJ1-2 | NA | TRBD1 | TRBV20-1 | CSAIGGTDNYGYTF | TGCAGTGCGATAGGGGGGACAGATAACTATGGCTACACCTTC
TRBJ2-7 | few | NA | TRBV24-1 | CATSDPGNPYEQYF | TGTGCCACCAGTGACCCCGGCAACCCCTACGAGCAGTACTTC
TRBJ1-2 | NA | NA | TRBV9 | CASSEAVGTGTRDYGYTF | TGTGCCAGCAGCGAGGCGGTGGGGACCGGAACTAGGGACTATGGCTACACCTTC
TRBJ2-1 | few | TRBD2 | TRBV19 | CASSIPPPGLAGNNEQFF | TGTGCCAGTAGTATACCGCCACCTGGACTAGCGGGTAACAATGAGCAGTTCTTC
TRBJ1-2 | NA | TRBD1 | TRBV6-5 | CASRALRTGPYGYTF | TGTGCCAGCAGGGCCCTCCGGACAGGTCCCTATGGCTACACCTTC
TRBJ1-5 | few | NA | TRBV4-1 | CASSQPSGVGNQPQHF | TGCGCCAGCAGCCAACCTAGCGGGGTAGGCAATCAGCCCCAGCATTTT
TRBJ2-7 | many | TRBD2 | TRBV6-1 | CASSVSGSESSYEQYF | TGTGCCAGCAGCGTTAGCGGGAGCGAAAGCTCCTACGAGCAGTACTTC
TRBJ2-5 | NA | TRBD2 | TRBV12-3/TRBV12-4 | CASSPPPGSGNQETQYF | TGTGCCAGCAGTCCCCCCCCGGGTAGCGGGAACCAAGAGACCCAGTACTTC
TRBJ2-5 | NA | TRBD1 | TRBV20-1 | CSARETGRGETQYF | TGCAGTGCTAGGGAGACAGGGAGAGGGGAGACCCAGTACTTC
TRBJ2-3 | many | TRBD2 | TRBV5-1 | CASSSGLAGSTDTQYF | TGCGCCAGCAGCTCGGGACTAGCGGGGAGCACAGATACGCAGTATTTT
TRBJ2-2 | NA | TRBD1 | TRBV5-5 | CASSIPSTGANTGELFF | TGTGCCAGCAGCATACCGTCTACAGGGGCGAACACCGGGGAGCTGTTTTTT
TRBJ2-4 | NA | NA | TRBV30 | CAGDTKADIQYF | TGTGCCGGTGACACTAAGGCGGACATTCAGTACTTC
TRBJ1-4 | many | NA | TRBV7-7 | CASSLGKGTNEKLFF | TGTGCTAGCAGCTTAGGAAAGGGGACTAATGAAAAACTGTTTTTT